The table lists the clone carrying this TCR beta chain with a few counts. The CDR3 consists of 16 residues. Germline CDR1 MGHRA, CDR2 YSYEKL. V gave up 0 bases and J gave up 6 bases; unmatched junction bases: 8. From the 5' RACE reads, TCRdb called clonotypes with MiXCR, one entry per CDR3 protein. The sample lists fewer than 250,000 distinct CDR3 sequences; around 7.6% were seen once. This entry comes from a study of identical twins. This sample was also put to use in a study of yellow fever vaccine responses in identical twins.

Sequencing was carried out using CD8+ T cells sorted from blood. The TCR originated in a woman younger than 35 in good health. V is TRBV4-1 and J is TRBJ2-3; 8 positions match TRBD1. CDR3 bases: TGCGCCAGCAGCCAAGATCAGGGGGCTGGGACGGATACGCAGTATTTT. Amino acid sequence: CASSQDQGAGTDTQYF.